This TCR beta chain was found in a study of blood T cells in healthy people across ages. This clonotype occurred a few times. The length of the CDR3 is 17 residues. V was clipped by 6 bases and J by 3 bases; unmatched bases: 17. Germline CDR1 DFQATT, CDR2 SNEGSKA (reference sequence). Next came a second PCR, run for about 6 to 12 cycles, which used a sample-barcoded 5' primer along with a J-beta primer mix. A single record per CDR3 protein comes from TCRdb applying MiXCR to the 5' RACE reads. The sample lists around 850,000 distinct CDR3 sequences; about 36% were seen once. The sequenced sample consisted of blood. The chain carries TRBV20-1 and TRBJ2-5; 9 bases are a match to TRBD2. This sequence originates from a man between 18 and 29 years old in good health. The CDR3: CSATRMAGGRRKETQYF. CDR3 nucleotide sequence: TGCAGTGCCACTAGGATGGCGGGGGGGAGGAGGAAAGAGACCCAGTACTTC.